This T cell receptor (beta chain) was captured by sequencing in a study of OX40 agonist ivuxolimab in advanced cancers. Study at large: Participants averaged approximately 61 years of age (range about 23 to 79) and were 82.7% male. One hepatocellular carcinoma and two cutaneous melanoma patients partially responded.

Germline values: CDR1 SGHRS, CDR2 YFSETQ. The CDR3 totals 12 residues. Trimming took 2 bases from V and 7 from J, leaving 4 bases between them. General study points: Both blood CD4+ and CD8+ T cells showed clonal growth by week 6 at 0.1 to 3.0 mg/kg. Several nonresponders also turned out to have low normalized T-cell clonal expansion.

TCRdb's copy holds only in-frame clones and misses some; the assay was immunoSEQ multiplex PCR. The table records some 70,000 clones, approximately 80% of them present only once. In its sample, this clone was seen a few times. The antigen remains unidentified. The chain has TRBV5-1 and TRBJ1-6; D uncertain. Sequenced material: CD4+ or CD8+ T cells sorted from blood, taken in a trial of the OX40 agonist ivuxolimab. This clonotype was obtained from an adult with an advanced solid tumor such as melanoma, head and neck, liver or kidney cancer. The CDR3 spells CASSLQNSPLHF. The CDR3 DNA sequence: TGCGCCAGCAGCTTACAGAATTCACCCCTCCACTTT.